The 5 T cell receptor beta chains reported below all come from one sample, sequenced in a study of shared clonotypes between healthy human individuals. Using immunoSEQ multiplex PCR, the repertoire was profiled, and TCRdb retains in-frame clones only, with some absent. Here the sample spans about 960,000 clones, 60% to 85% being singletons. The sample comprised memory CD4+ T cells sorted from blood. Subset reported: CD45RA-negative fraction. The receptors originated from a man younger than 35 in good health.

This chain connects TRBV18 to TRBJ2-1; D tentatively fits TRBD1 or TRBD2 (5 bases each). V was trimmed by 2 bases and J by 10 bases, leaving 15 bases between them. CDR1 KGHSH and CDR2 LQKENI come from the germline V gene. This CDR3 has 14 residues. The CDR3 DNA reads TGTGCCAGCTCACCAATCGGCGTCTGGGGGGAGCAGTTCTTC. As protein: CASSPIGVWGEQFF.

This clone came up many times. Other DNA sequences in this specimen translate into the identical CDR3. The chain carries TRBV18 and TRBJ2-3; 11 bases line up with TRBD1. The germline V gene has CDR1 KGHSH and CDR2 LQKENI. There are 15 residues in the CDR3. With 3 bases clipped from V and 4 bases from J, the junction kept 3 bases outside the gene matches. CDR3 loop: CASSPGTGGPDTQYF. DNA of the CDR3: TGTGCCAGCTCACCCGGGACAGGGGGTCCAGATACGCAGTATTTT.

The chain is built from TRBV7-3 and TRBJ2-1; 9 bases align to TRBD2. Looked up from germline, CDR1 is SGHTA and CDR2 is FQGTGA. This CDR3 region has 15 residues. The V segment lost 1 base and the J segment 10 bases; nucleotides outside the gene matches: 8. CDR3 bases: TGTGCCAGCAGCTTAATGACTGCGGGGGGGCAAGAGCAGTTCTTC. As protein: CASSLMTAGGQEQFF. The variable domain in full, with the rest retrieved from reference TRBV7-3 and TRBJ2-1, is GAGVSQTPSNKVTEKGKYVELRCDPISGHTALYWYRQSLGQGPEFLIYFQGTGAADDSGLPNDRFFAVRPEGSVSTLKIQRTERGDSAVYLCASSLMTAGGQEQFFGPGTRLTVL.

The chain carries TRBV5-6 and TRBJ1-2; D gene ambiguous. Germline CDR1 reads SGHDT; CDR2 reads YYEEEE. With 0 bases removed from V and 4 bases from J, the gap between germline ends came to 10 bases. This CDR3 spans 14 amino acids. The DNA for the CDR3 is TGTGCCAGCAGCTTGGGGCTGTTGGGCTATGGCTACACCTTC. Translation gives CASSLGLLGYGYTF.

There are many counts of this clone. This chain joins TRBV30 and TRBJ1-2; D gene unclear. Germline CDR1 is GTSNPN and CDR2 is SVGIG (reference sequence). The CDR3 length is 12 residues. Trimming cost V 0 bases and J 7 bases, with 9 bases left between them. CDR3 sequence (DNA): TGTGCCTGGAGTGTACCCCAGCGTGGCTACACCTTC. Its protein product is CAWSVPQRGYTF.